This T cell receptor beta chain came from a study of cytomegalovirus exposure and HLA in healthy donors. Findings and limits, study-wide: In vitro experiments confirmed that a few CMV-associated chains were specific for CMV antigens. CMV serostatus was the sole immune exposure information available. As a later analysis revealed, most CMV-associated TCR beta chains appeared HLA-restricted.

Losses at the gene ends were 2 bases for V and 8 bases for J; bases not matched to a gene: 5. CDR3 length equals 14 residues. Germline assignment: CDR1 SEHNR and CDR2 FQNEAQ (reference sequence). This PCR relied on a set of 60 Vbeta primers and 13 Jbeta primers. Profiled with immunoSEQ multiplex PCR; TCRdb holds only in-frame clones, not every one. The sample includes 110,000 or so clones, 74% seen only once; the top ten take 4% to 5%. At sampling all donors were nominally healthy, likely with unrecorded immune exposures. As regards this clone: The antigen is unknown.

J is TRBJ1-4 and V is TRBV7-9; 7 bases are a match to TRBD1. Sequenced: PBMCs. The receptor was isolated from a middle-aged woman in good health and CMV-seropositive. The CDR3 protein is CASSLKGAEEKLFF. In nucleotides, the CDR3 is TGTGCCAGCAGCTTAAAGGGGGCAGAGGAAAAACTGTTTTTT. The full variable domain, in which reference TRBV7-9 and TRBJ1-4 provide the parts outside the CDR3, is DTGVSQNPRHKITKRGQNVTFRCDPISEHNRLYWYRQTLGQGPEFLTYFQNEAQLEKSRLLSDRFSAERPKGSFSTLEIQRTEQGDSAMYLCASSLKGAEEKLFFGSGTQLSVL.